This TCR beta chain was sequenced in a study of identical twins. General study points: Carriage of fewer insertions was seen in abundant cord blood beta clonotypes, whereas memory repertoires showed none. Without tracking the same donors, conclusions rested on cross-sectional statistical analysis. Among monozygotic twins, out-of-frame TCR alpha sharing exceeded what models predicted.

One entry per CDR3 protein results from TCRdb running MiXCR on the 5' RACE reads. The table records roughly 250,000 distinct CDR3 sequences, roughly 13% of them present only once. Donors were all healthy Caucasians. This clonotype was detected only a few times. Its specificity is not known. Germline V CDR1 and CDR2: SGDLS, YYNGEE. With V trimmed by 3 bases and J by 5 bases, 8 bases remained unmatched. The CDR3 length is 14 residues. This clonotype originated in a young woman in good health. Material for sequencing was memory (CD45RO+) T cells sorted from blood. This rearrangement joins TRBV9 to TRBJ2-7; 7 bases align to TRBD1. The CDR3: CASSGSGGGDEQYF. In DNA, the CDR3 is TGTGCCAGCAGCGGCTCAGGGGGTGGCGACGAGCAGTACTTC.